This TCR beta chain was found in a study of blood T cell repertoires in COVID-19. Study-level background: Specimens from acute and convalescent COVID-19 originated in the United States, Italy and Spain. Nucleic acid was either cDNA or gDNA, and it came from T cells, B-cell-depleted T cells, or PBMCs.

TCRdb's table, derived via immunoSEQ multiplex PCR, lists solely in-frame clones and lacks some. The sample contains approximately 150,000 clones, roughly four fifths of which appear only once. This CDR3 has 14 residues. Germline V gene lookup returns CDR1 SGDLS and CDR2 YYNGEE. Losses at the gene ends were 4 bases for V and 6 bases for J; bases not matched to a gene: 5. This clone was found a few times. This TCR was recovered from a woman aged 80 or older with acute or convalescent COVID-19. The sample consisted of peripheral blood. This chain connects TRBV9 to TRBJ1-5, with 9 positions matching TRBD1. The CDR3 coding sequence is TGTGCCAGCAGCAGGACAGGGGACCGTCAGCCCCAGCATTTT. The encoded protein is CASSRTGDRQPQHF.